Sequencing of this T cell receptor (beta chain) was carried out in a study of T-cell memory formation after mild COVID-19. Study outcomes and limitations: Day 37-peaking second-wave clones had unconfirmed SARS-CoV-2 specificity. Memory sampled before infection contained some responding clones, suggesting cross-reactive memory joined. CD4+ clones that contracted lay mainly in CM and EM; CD8+ ones lay in EMRA. Clones contracting day 15 to 85 were balanced CD4/CD8; later expanders leaned CD4+.

TCRdb itself ran the 5' RACE reads through MiXCR, one entry per CDR3 protein. The table lists 300,000 to 350,000 distinct CDR3 sequences, 12% to 15% of them singletons, with 22% in the top ten. The germline CDR1 and CDR2 sequences are SGHTA and FQGTGA. This CDR3 is 16 amino acids long. Deletions cut 5 bases from V and 2 bases from J, with 17 bases between. A remark on this clonotype: Its antigen is still unknown.

The source material was PBMCs or a T cell subset sorted from them (not recorded which). The TCR comes from a man aged 18 to 30 who had mild COVID-19 (a few samples of this study predate the infection). Cell type and time point are not known. This chain connects TRBV7-3 to TRBJ2-3; a weak D match, TRBD2 (6 bases). The chain's CDR3 is CASSPKSRGFTDTQYF. The CDR3 bases are TGTGCCAGCAGCCCGAAGTCGCGGGGTTTCACAGATACGCAGTATTTT.